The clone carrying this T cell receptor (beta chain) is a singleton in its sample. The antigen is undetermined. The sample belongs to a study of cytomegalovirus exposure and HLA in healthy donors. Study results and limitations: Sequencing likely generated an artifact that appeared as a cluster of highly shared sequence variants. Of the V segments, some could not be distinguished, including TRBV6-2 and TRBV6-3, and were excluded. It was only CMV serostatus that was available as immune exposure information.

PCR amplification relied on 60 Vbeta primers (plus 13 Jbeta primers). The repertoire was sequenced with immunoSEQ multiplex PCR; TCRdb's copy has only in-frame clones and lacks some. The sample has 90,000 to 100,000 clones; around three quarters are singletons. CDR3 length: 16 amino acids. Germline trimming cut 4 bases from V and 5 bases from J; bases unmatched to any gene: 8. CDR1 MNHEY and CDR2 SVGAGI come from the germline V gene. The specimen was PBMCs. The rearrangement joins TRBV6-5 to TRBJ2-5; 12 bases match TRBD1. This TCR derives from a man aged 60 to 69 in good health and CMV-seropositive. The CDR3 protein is CASSFMGTGGAETQYF. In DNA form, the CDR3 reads TGTGCCAGCAGTTTCATGGGGACAGGGGGCGCGGAGACCCAGTACTTC.